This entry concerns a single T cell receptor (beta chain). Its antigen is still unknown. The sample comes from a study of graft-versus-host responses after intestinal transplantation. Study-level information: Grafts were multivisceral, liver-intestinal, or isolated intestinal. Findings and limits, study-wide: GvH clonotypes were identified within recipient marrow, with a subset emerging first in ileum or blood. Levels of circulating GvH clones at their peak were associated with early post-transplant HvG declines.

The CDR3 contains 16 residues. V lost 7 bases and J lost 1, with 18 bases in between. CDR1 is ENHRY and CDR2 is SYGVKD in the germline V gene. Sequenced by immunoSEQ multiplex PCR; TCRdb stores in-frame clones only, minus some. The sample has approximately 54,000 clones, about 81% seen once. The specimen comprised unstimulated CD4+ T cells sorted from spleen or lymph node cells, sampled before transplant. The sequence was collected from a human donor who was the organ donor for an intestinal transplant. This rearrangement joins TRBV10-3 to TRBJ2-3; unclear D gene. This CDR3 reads CAIKQNVGMGTDTQYF. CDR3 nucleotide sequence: TGTGCCATCAAACAGAATGTGGGAATGGGCACAGATACGCAGTATTTT.